These T cell receptor beta chains were read from a single sample in a study of coeliac disease. The table came from immunoSEQ multiplex PCR; TCRdb's copy has only in-frame clones and leaves some out. The repertoire holds fewer than 1,200 clones, with about 54% as singletons. Material for sequencing was intraepithelial lymphocytes from the gut. The source is a woman between 25 and 40 years old without celiac disease. Each CDR3 is given without its conserved first and last residue. Expanded clones get a size class; other rows say once, few or many, or leave the size out.

V: TRBV9; J: TRBJ1-6; size: .; CDR3: ASSGESNYSPLH
V: TRBV21-1; J: TRBJ2-2; size: .; CDR3: ASRMGLANTGLTGELF
V: TRBV6-1; J: TRBJ1-5; size: .; CDR3: ASIDRGGGNQPQH
V: TRBV5-4; J: TRBJ1-2; size: medium-sized; CDR3: ASSPRDRGVLVYGYT
V: TRBV7-8; J: TRBJ2-7; size: few; CDR3: ASSFGGGGNEQY
V: TRBV6-5; J: TRBJ1-1; size: few; CDR3: ASSYEGGAEAF
V: TRBV6-1; J: TRBJ1-2; size: .; CDR3: ASSEGTGPYYGYT
V: TRBV9; J: TRBJ2-5; size: few; CDR3: ASSPDLGGGEETQY
V: TRBV7-9; J: TRBJ2-7; size: .; CDR3: ASTNQGGKYEQY
V: TRBV2; J: TRBJ2-1; size: .; CDR3: ASSGGGSTLAGDNEQF
V: TRBV7-9; J: TRBJ1-4; size: .; CDR3: ASSPPGQGNEKLF
V: TRBV7-9; J: TRBJ2-3; size: .; CDR3: ASSAVSGGRTDTQY
V: TRBV11-2; J: TRBJ2-3; size: .; CDR3: ASSANLQGEPTDTQY
V: TRBV28; J: TRBJ1-1; size: few; CDR3: ASSLTPGDTEAF
V: TRBV9; J: TRBJ2-5; size: .; CDR3: ASSVDQGWETQY
V: TRBV6-5; J: TRBJ2-1; size: few; CDR3: AVGGTGVYEQF
V: TRBV28; J: TRBJ2-7; size: few; CDR3: ASTVGISYEQY
V: TRBV5-1; J: TRBJ2-7; size: .; CDR3: ASSLTGSYEQY
V: TRBV10-1; J: TRBJ2-3; size: .; CDR3: ASSVIWGGNLRDTQY
V: TRBV7-9; J: TRBJ2-5; size: .; CDR3: ASSPAGAAGLLGETQY
V: TRBV7-9; J: TRBJ2-3; size: .; CDR3: ASSSRRGRGSTTDTQY
V: TRBV7-2; J: TRBJ1-2; size: .; CDR3: ASSQPLSGNYGYT
V: TRBV19; J: TRBJ2-5; size: .; CDR3: ASSAGGGETQY
V: TRBV27; J: TRBJ1-6; size: few; CDR3: ASRTAENNSPLH
V: TRBV5-8; J: TRBJ1-4; size: medium-sized; CDR3: ASSLVRMWTNEKLF
V: TRBV25-1; J: TRBJ1-1; size: .; CDR3: ASSLTGATEAF
V: TRBV7-8; J: TRBJ2-5; size: .; CDR3: ASSLSNPQGSETQY
V: TRBV29-1; J: TRBJ1-3; size: .; CDR3: SGTSGTDEGSGNTIY
V: TRBV18; J: TRBJ1-4; size: .; CDR3: ASSPSRDSATNEKLF
V: TRBV7-8; J: TRBJ1-2; size: few; CDR3: ASSSSTQLNYGYT
V: TRBV19; J: TRBJ2-3; size: .; CDR3: ASSTPLASGGALGTQY
V: TRBV7-6; J: TRBJ1-1; size: .; CDR3: AIATTDREKNTEAF
V: TRBV5-2; J: TRBJ1-2; size: .; CDR3: ASNISGGVRKTYGYT
V: TRBV18; J: TRBJ2-4; size: .; CDR3: ASSPGALAKNIQY
V: TRBV5-6; J: TRBJ1-6; size: .; CDR3: ASSLGQGTIRSSPLH
V: TRBV25-1; J: TRBJ1-2; size: .; CDR3: ASSESNLFRGGYT
V: TRBV4-1; J: TRBJ1-4; size: few; CDR3: ASSQDRGIANEKLF
V: TRBV18; J: TRBJ2-7; size: .; CDR3: ASSPGHGRSYEQY
V: TRBV27; J: TRBJ2-6; size: .; CDR3: ASSLSRGRATAGANVLT
V: TRBV28; J: TRBJ1-5; size: .; CDR3: AGRQLGGSNQPQH
V: TRBV7-6; J: TRBJ2-7; size: few; CDR3: ASSPGTVIKKVYEQY
V: TRBV28; J: TRBJ2-4; size: .; CDR3: ASSFWTDLAKNIQY
V: TRBV5-8; J: TRBJ1-2; size: few; CDR3: ASSFGSDYGYT
V: TRBV19; J: TRBJ2-1; size: .; CDR3: ASSSTSTHPGQF
V: TRBV5-1; J: TRBJ2-7; size: .; CDR3: ASSPGTVSYEQY
V: TRBV6-6; J: TRBJ2-5; size: .; CDR3: ASSYPGETQY
V: TRBV7-2; J: TRBJ2-3; size: .; CDR3: ASSSASSTQY
V: TRBV5-1; J: TRBJ2-7; size: .; CDR3: ASSARQGSVYEQY
V: TRBV21-1; J: TRBJ1-6; size: .; CDR3: ASSICVATHTHNSPLH
V: TRBV7-3; J: TRBJ2-1; size: .; CDR3: ASSPSQTSGGGRNEQF
V: TRBV6-6; J: TRBJ1-4; size: .; CDR3: ASSTRAGREKLF
V: TRBV7-3; J: TRBJ1-5; size: few; CDR3: ASINKGRQGRQPQH
V: TRBV10-3; J: TRBJ1-2; size: .; CDR3: AISPGQGDGYT
V: TRBV28; J: TRBJ1-2; size: .; CDR3: ASSFGRYYGYT
V: TRBV18; J: TRBJ2-3; size: medium-sized; CDR3: ASSPRDRGTLADTQY
V: TRBV19; J: TRBJ2-3; size: .; CDR3: ASSIGTDTQY
V: TRBV28; J: TRBJ2-3; size: few; CDR3: ASSYVWRGEIDTQY
V: TRBV5-4; J: TRBJ2-2; size: .; CDR3: ASVAAGNTGELF
V: TRBV4-2; J: TRBJ2-1; size: .; CDR3: ASSQRGLAGALRDEQF
V: TRBV5-6; J: TRBJ1-6; size: .; CDR3: ASSRYQGGNSPLH